This T cell receptor (beta chain) was retrieved from a study of metastatic and nonmetastatic thyroid tumors. Across the study: Malignant and benign thyroid patients had repertoires compared in peripheral blood and tumor or nodule tissue.

Looked up from germline, CDR1 is GTSNPN and CDR2 is SVGIG (reference sequence). The CDR3 length is 13 residues. Trimming cost V 2 bases and J 7 bases; bases outside gene matches: 7. Overall study findings and caveats: In both blood and tumor samples, TCR beta diversity was reported significantly higher for malignant than benign nodules.

Original methodology: To classify distant metastasis in papillary thyroid cancer, a model was built from CDR3 differences across clinicopathological groups. Via MiXCR, TCRdb re-called the PCR reads. The V and J calls and clone size are TCRdb's, not the authors'. Among tens of thousands of clones listed, 9% to 14% were seen once. Nobody among the patients had been given any treatment before thyroid surgery. About this clone: Antigen unknown.

This sequence originates from a male donor with papillary thyroid cancer or a benign thyroid nodule (not recorded which). Some clones in this sample may be carry-over from other donors' samples. The sequencing sample was made of blood. The chain joins TRBV30 to TRBJ1-1, with TRBD1 matching 7 bases. CDR3 residues: CAWSTTGAGEAFF. The CDR3, as DNA: TGTGCCTGGAGTACAACAGGGGCGGGTGAAGCTTTCTTT.